These 8 T cell receptor beta chains share one sample of origin, sequenced in a study of shared clonotypes between healthy human individuals. Assay used: immunoSEQ multiplex PCR; TCRdb lists only in-frame clones, some missing. Of 2 million to 2.5 million clones in the sample, approximately 95% are singletons; the top ten hold 0.3% to 0.4%. The specimen sequenced was naive CD4+ T cells from PBMCs. Subset indicated: CD45RA+ positively selected. These receptor sequences come from a man aged 18-30 years in good health. Some clones in this sample may be carry-over from other donors' samples.

This rearrangement joins TRBV5-1 to TRBJ2-5; D is uncertain. The CDR3 is 14 amino acids. V gave up 0 bases and J gave up 4 bases, with 10 bases separating them. Germline V gene data show CDR1 as SGHRS and CDR2 as YFSETQ. The DNA for the CDR3 is TGCGCCAGCAGCTTGGTCCCCTCCGGAGAGACCCAGTACTTC. It yields the protein CASSLVPSGETQYF.

V usage is TRBV27 and J usage is TRBJ2-1; D possibly corresponds to TRBD2 (6 bases). V lost 2 bases and J 0 bases, leaving 14 bases between the germline ends. CDR1 MNHEY and CDR2 SMNVEV come from the germline V gene (reference sequence). CDR3 length: 17 amino acids. As DNA, the CDR3 is TGTGCCAGCAGTTTACCGGGTAGCGGTAGCTCCTACAATGAGCAGTTCTTC. The encoded protein is CASSLPGSGSSYNEQFF.

The chain carries TRBV28 and TRBJ1-1; D is unclear. The V and J ends lost 7 bases and 1 base respectively, with 13 bases between them. The germline V gene encodes CDR1 MDHEN and CDR2 SYDVKM. The CDR3 is made up of 14 amino acids. In DNA, the CDR3 is TGTGCCAGCACCCCTAACCCTAGGAACACTGAAGCTTTCTTT. Translation: CASTPNPRNTEAFF.

The V call is TRBV9, the J call TRBJ1-1; D call uncertain. CDR1 and CDR2 (germline): SGDLS, YYNGEE. This CDR3 is 17 amino acids long. The V gene lost 0 bases and the J gene lost 0 bases, with 15 bases spanning the gap. This CDR3 reads CASSVGDFGVLNTEAFF. DNA for the CDR3: TGTGCCAGCAGCGTAGGGGATTTCGGGGTCCTGAACACTGAAGCTTTCTTT.

The genes are TRBV5-1 and TRBJ2-7; TRBD1 aligns across 9 bases. The CDR3 consists of 14 residues. Per germline, CDR1 SGHRS and CDR2 YFSETQ. With 4 bases clipped from V and 5 bases from J, the junction kept 7 bases outside the gene matches. The CDR3: CASSQGTGSNEQYF. Here the CDR3 DNA reads TGCGCCAGCAGCCAAGGGACAGGGTCGAACGAGCAGTACTTC.

The chain recombines TRBV4-3 with TRBJ1-1; no definite D call. CDR1 and CDR2 (germline): LGHNA, YSLEER. The V end lost 2 bases, the J end lost 7 bases, and 14 bases lay between the germline ends. The CDR3 consists of 14 residues. Written as DNA, the CDR3 is TGCGCCAGCAGCCAAAACTACCAGCTGGATGAAGCTTTCTTT. Residues: CASSQNYQLDEAFF.

The J gene is TRBJ2-5, the V gene TRBV7-6; D is uncertain. The V end lost 1 base, the J end lost 5 bases, and 8 bases lay between the germline ends. Germline lookup yields CDR1 SGHVS and CDR2 FNYEAQ. This CDR3 is 13 amino acids long. CDR3 sequence (DNA): TGTGCCAGCAGCTTAGGCCGAAAGGAGACCCAGTACTTC. Translation gives CASSLGRKETQYF.

V usage is TRBV7-2 and J usage is TRBJ2-5, with TRBD1 matching 8 bases. The CDR3 is made up of 15 amino acids. Germline-derived CDR1 and CDR2 are SGHTA and FQGNSA. The V gene end was trimmed by 6 bases and the J gene end by 1 base; junction bases not matched to a gene: 7. In DNA, the CDR3 is TGTGCCAGCAGGCTACAGGGGGGCCTCCAAGAGACCCAGTACTTC. This translates into CASRLQGGLQETQYF.